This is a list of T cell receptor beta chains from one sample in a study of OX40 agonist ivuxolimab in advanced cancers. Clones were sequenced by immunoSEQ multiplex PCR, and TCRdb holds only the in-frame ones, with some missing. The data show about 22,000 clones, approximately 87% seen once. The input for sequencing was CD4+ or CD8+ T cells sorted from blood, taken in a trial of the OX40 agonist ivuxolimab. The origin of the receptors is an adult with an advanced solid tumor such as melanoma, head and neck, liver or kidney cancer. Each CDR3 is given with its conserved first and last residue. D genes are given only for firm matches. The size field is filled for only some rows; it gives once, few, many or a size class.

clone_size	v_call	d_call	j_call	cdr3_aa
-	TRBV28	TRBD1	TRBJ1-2	CASRPPGQGARIYGYTF
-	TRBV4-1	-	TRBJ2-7	CASSQGPERSYEQYF
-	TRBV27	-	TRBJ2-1	CASSLVVYNEQFF
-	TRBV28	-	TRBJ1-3	CASSTESSGNTIYF
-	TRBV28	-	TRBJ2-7	CASSLGSYEQYF
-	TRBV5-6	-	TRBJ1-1	CASSLGDTEAFF
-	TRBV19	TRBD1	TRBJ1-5	CASSIGQGAFQPQHF
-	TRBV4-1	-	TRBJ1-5	CASSQAGYNQPQHF
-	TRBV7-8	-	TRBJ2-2	CASSEGDRAGELFF
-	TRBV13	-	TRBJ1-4	CASSSLQETTNEKLFF
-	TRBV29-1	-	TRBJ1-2	CSVEDLATDSLYGYTF
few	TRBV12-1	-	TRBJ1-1	CASRGTPAFF
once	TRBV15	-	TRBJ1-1	CATSSLRGGTEAFF
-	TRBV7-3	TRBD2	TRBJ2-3	CASSLIAGGLDTQYF
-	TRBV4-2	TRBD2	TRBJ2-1	CASSQDEVLGLVTHEQFF
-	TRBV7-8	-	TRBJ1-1	CASTWAPNTEAFF
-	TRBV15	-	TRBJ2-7	CATRDNSYEQYF
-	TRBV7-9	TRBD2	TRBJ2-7	CASSPGTSGPYEQYF
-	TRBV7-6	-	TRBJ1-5	CASSLAWGSNQPQHF
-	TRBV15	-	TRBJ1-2	CATRDGAYGYTF
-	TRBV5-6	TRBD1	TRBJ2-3	CASSPGQDTDTQYF
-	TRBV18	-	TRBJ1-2	CASSQLDSDGYTF
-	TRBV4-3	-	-	CASSQDAGGSYEQYF
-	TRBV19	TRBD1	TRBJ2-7	CASSIWDRSHEQYF
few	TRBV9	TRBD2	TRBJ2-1	CASSVASGSHNEQFF
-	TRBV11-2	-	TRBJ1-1	CASSHHSLAFPESNTEAFF
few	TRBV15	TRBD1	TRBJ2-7	CATSPDRGDLEQYF
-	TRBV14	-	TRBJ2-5	CASGQSGGWETQYF
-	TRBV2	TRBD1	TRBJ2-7	CASSEWDRIAEQYF
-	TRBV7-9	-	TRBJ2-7	CASSSSYPGPTYEQYF
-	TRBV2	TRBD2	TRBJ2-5	CASTEAELAGGAETQYF
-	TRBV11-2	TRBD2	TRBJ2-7	CASSLEVGGAAYEQYF